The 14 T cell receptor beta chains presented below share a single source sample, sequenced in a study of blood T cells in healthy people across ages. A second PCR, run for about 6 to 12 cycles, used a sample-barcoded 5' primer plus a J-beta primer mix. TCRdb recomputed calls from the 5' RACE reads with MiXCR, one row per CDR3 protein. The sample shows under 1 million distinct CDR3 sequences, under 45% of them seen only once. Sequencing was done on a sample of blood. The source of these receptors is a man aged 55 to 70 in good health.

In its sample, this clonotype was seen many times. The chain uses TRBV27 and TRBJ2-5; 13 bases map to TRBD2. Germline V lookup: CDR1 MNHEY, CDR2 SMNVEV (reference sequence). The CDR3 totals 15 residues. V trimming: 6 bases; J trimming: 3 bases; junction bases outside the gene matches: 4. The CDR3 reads CASSPGTSGEETQYF. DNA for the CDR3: TGTGCCAGCAGCCCCGGGACTAGCGGGGAAGAGACCCAGTACTTC.

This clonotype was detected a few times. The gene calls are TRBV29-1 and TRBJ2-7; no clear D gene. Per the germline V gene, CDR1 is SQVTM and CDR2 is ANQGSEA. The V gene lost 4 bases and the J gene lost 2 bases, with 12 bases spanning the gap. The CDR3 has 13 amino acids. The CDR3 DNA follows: TGCAGCGTTGTTCTTCCCGGAGCCTACGAGCAGTACTTC. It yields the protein CSVVLPGAYEQYF.

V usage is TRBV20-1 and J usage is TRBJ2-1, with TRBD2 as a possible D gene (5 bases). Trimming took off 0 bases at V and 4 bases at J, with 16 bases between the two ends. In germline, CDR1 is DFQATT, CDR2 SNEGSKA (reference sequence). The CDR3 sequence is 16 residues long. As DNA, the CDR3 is TGCAGTGCTAGAGATCCCAGCGGAGACCTATACAATGAGCAGTTCTTC. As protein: CSARDPSGDLYNEQFF.

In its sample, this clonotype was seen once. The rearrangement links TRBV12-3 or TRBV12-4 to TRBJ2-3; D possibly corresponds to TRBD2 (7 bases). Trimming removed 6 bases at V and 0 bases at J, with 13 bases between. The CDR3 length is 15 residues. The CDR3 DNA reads TGTGCCAGCAGGCGCGGGGGCATTAGCACAGATACGCAGTATTTT. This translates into CASRRGGISTDTQYF.

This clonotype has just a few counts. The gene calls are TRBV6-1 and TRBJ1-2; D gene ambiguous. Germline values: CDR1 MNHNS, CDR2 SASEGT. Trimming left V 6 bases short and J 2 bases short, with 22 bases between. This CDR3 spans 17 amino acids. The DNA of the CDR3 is TGTGCCAGCAGCCGCTCCGGGTCCCATCCTAGGAACTATGGCTACACCTTC. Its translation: CASSRSGSHPRNYGYTF.

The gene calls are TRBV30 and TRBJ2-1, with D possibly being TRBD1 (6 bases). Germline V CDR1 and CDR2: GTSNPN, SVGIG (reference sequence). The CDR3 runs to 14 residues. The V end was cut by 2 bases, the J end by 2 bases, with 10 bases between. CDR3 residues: CAWSPRGPYNEQFF. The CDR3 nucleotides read TGTGCCTGGAGTCCCAGGGGTCCCTACAATGAGCAGTTCTTC.

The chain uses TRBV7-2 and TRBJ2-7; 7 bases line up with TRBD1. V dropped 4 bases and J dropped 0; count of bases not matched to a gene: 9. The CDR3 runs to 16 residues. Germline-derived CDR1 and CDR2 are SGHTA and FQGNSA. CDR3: CASSYVSGQSSYEQYF. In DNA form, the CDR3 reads TGTGCCAGCAGCTACGTATCGGGACAGAGCTCCTACGAGCAGTACTTC.

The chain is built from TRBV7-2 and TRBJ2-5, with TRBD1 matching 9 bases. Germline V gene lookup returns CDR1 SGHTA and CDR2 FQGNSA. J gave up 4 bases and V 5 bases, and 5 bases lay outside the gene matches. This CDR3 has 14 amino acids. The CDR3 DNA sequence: TGTGCCAGCAGCCATACGGGACAGGGAGAGACCCAGTACTTC. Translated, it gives CASSHTGQGETQYF. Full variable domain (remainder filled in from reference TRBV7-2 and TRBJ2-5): GAGVSQSPSNKVTEKGKDVELRCDPISGHTALYWYRQSLGQGLEFLIYFQGNSAPDKSGLPSDRFSAERTGGSVSTLTIQRTQQEDSAVYLCASSHTGQGETQYFGPGTRLLVL.

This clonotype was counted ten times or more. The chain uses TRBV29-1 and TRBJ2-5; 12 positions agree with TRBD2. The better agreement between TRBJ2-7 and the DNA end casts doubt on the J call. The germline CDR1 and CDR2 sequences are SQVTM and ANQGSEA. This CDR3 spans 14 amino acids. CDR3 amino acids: CSVEASGGASEQYF. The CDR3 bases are TGCAGCGTTGAGGCTAGCGGGGGGGCGAGCGAGCAGTACTTC.

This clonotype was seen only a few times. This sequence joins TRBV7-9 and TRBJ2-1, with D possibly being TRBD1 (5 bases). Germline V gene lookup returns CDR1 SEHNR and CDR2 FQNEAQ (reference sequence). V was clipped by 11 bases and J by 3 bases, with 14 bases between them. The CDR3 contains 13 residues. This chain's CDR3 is CASEAGNYNEQFF. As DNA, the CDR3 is TGTGCCTCCGAGGCAGGGAACTACAATGAGCAGTTCTTC.

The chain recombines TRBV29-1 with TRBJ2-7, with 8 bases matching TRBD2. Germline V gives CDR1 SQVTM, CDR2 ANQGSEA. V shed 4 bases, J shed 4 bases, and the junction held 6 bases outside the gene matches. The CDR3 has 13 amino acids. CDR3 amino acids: CSVARGGRYEQYF. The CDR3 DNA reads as TGCAGCGTTGCCCGGGGGGGTAGGTACGAGCAGTACTTC.

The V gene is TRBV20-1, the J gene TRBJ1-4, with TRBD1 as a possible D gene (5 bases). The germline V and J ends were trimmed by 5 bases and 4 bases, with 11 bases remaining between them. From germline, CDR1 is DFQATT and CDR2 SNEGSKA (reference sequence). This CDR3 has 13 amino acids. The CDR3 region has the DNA TGCAGTGCTGCTGGGGGAGATAATGAAAAACTGTTTTTT. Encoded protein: CSAAGGDNEKLFF.

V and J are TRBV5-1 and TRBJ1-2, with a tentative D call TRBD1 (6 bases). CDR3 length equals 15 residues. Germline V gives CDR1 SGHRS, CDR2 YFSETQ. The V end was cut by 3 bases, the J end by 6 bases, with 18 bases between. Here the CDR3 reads CASSSSGTKGDGYTF. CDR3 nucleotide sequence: TGCGCCAGCAGCTCCTCCGGGACAAAGGGAGATGGCTACACCTTC.

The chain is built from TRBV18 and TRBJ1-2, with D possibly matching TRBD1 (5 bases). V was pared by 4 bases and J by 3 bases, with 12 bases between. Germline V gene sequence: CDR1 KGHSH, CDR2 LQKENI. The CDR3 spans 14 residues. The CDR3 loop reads CASSLATDYYGYTF. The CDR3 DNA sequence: TGTGCCAGCTCACTCGCGACAGATTACTATGGCTACACCTTC.